This entry features one T cell receptor beta chain sequence. The data derive from a study of T cell responses to AZD1222 COVID-19 vaccine. Measured with immunoSEQ multiplex PCR; TCRdb has only the in-frame clones, and not every one. The table records approximately 84,000 clones, roughly 85% of them present only once. CDR3 length: 13 residues. V lost 0 bases, J lost 6 bases, and 9 bases lay in between. Per the germline V gene, CDR1 is SGHNT and CDR2 is YYREEE (reference sequence). The source is an adult who received the AZD1222 COVID-19 vaccine. The sample consisted of peripheral blood, taken 28 days after the second AZD1222 dose. The genes are TRBV5-4 and TRBJ1-2; possibly TRBD1 for D (6 bases). This chain's CDR3 is CASSLAGANGYTF. The DNA of the CDR3 is TGTGCCAGCAGCTTGGCGGGGGCGAATGGCTACACCTTC.